The following is a T cell receptor (beta chain) sequence with its context. This clonotype has more than one count but fewer than ten. Its antigen target is currently unknown. There are no base qualities to consult, and no much larger clone falls within one base. The library was built by means of PCR. TCR sequencing of DNA from cultured CD4+ T cells used the Oncomine TCR Beta short-read assay at the Johns Hopkins FTIC core. The QIAamp micro DNA kit was used to extract genomic DNA from the cultured CD4+ T cells. Oncomine TCR Beta libraries from cultured CD4+ T cells were pooled with unique dual indexes and sequenced on an Illumina iSeq 100. The paper's processing steps were these. Non-productive sequences were removed, and CDR3s not starting with C, not ending with F or W, or shorter than 7 amino acids were discarded. Antigen-specific clonotypes were identified using the MANAFEST web application through comparison of peptide-stimulated wells with reference and other culture wells. An FDR below 0.05, an odds ratio above 5, and a productive frequency above 0.1% in at least two of three replicate wells were required for clones to be considered positive. Cross-reactive clonotypes were defined as significantly expanded in both SARS-CoV-2 spike wells and at least one common cold coronavirus spike condition. Levenshtein distances (stringdist) and unrooted phylogenetic trees (ape) in R version 3.6.1 were used to assess CDR3 homology. TCRdb trimmed the raw reads at Q25, called clones with MiXCR and kept productive beta chains. Rows are unified per CDR3 protein, each entry keeping the most common DNA and genes. V and J calls and clone size were set by TCRdb, not the authors. This sample comprises 11,000 to 15,000 distinct CDR3 sequences, 55% to 75% of them detected only once. The leading ten clones occupy roughly 14% of the sample.

Including cysteine and phenylalanine, the CDR3 has 14 amino acids. Just the 42-base CDR3 DNA is kept, in frame starting at base 1. Cut back by 6 bases and 5 bases, the V and J ends lie 20 bases apart. CDR1 and CDR2, per the germline V gene (reference sequence), are DFQATT and SNEGSKA. Sample treatment or condition, as interpreted from the label and publication: roughly 10-day PBMC culture with coronavirus spike peptide pools or control peptides (ViraFEST assay). To expand antigen-specific T cells with peptide pools and then pick out the expanded clonotypes through TCR sequencing, the study relied on the ViraFEST assay. The convalescent patients' positive SARS-CoV-2 PCR tests fell between March and December 2020, which was before the Alpha, Beta and Delta variants emerged in the United States. Each well held 1.5 million to 2.5 million PBMCs cultured with approximately 9.1 ug/ml peptide pools in IMDM containing roughly 5% human AB serum and 7.5 to 10 IU/ml IL-2. On days 3 and 7, half of the culture medium was replaced with fresh IL-2-containing medium. CD4+ T cells were isolated after approximately 10 days of culture through negative selection using the EasySep CD4+ T cell isolation kit. Ficoll-Paque Plus gradient centrifugation was used to isolate PBMCs from whole blood, and the isolated PBMCs were then either used fresh or cryopreserved at -140C. Each culture condition was generally run in triplicate wells.

This record belongs to a study of vaccination and CD4 T cells after COVID-19 (dated by TCRdb to 2021 to 2024). About the study as a whole: Convalescent patients had a positive SARS-CoV-2 result on nasal swab PCR, and of these patients, under ten had mild disease and one had severe disease. Post-COVID blood samples were collected from convalescent patients a median of around 100 days after diagnosis, with a range of about 35 to 180 days. Two doses of either the Pfizer-BioNTech BNT162b2 vaccine (n=8) or the Moderna mRNA-1273 vaccine (n=2) were administered to participants. Control cultures used a CEFX viral epitope pool as positive control, an HIV-1 Nef peptide pool as negative control, or no peptide. In around nine COVID-19 convalescent patients and a few infection-naive healthy vaccine recipients, the spike-specific CD4+ TCR repertoire before mRNA vaccination was compared with the repertoire after mRNA vaccination. In the convalescent cohort there were six males and four females, among whom were two Hispanic individuals, seven Caucasians, two Asians and one multiracial person. The cultures were stimulated with overlapping spike peptide pools from SARS-CoV-2 and from the common cold coronaviruses HCoV-NL63, HCoV-OC43 and HCoV-229E. Post-vaccine blood samples were obtained a median of about 77 days after the second vaccine dose, with a range of about 13 to 250 days.

Broad study findings and their caveats: The number of convalescent patients in the study was relatively small, and the study did not examine early timepoints following natural infection. The median number of SARS-CoV-2-reactive clonotypes rose from approximately 20 after infection to a few dozen after vaccination, but the change was not significant. In convalescent patients, nearly all vaccine-specific clones (304 of 307) were found to be mono-reactive for SARS-CoV-2 spike rather than cross-reactive with common cold coronaviruses. Among the post-vaccine SARS-CoV-2-reactive clones in convalescent patients, a median about 89% showed up only after vaccination, which suggests vaccine-specific priming.

The rearrangement combines TRBV20-1 with TRBJ2-7; a tentative D call is TRBD1 (5 bases match). This sequence originates from a human donor who had recovered from COVID-19. Sequencing was done on a sample of CD4+ T cells from blood, cultured in vitro. The CDR3 reads as follows: CSAPEPGIIDEQYF. The nucleotide sequence is given as TGCAGTGCCCCCGAGCCAGGGATCATCGACGAGCAGTACTTC.